These 26 T cell receptor beta chains originate from one sample sequenced in a study of shared clonotypes between healthy human individuals. Naive-designated CD8 cells lacked CD45RO, were positively enriched for CCR7, and omitted terminally differentiated effector memory CD45RA+ cells. Generated by immunoSEQ multiplex PCR, the TCRdb table keeps only in-frame clones and is missing some. The sample carries around 640,000 clones, approximately 96% recorded once. Sequenced: naive CD8+ T cells sorted from blood. Every receptor here comes from a woman in her 30s in good health.

The chain combines TRBV9 with TRBJ1-2, with D tentatively TRBD1 (5 bases). The CDR3 contains 15 residues. Looked up from germline, CDR1 is SGDLS and CDR2 is YYNGEE. The V gene lost 0 bases and the J gene lost 8 bases, with 17 bases spanning the gap. The CDR3 DNA reads as TGTGCCAGCAGCGTAGGGGAGGGGCTCCCGGGAGGCTACACCTTC. This gives the protein CASSVGEGLPGGYTF. Complete variable domain (other parts from reference TRBV9 and TRBJ1-2): DSGVTQTPKHLITATGQRVTLRCSPRSGDLSVYWYQQSLDQGLQFLIQYYNGEERAKGNILERFSAQQFPDLHSELNLSSLELGDSALYFCASSVGEGLPGGYTFGSGTRLTVV.

Points on this clone: The sample has other DNA sequences that encode this CDR3 too. The chain is built from TRBV28 and TRBJ1-1; D is unclear. The CDR3 is 13 amino acids. V lost 2 bases and J lost 1, with 5 bases in between. Germline V gene sequence: CDR1 MDHEN, CDR2 SYDVKM. CDR3 in amino acids: CASSLMRNTEAFF. The DNA for the CDR3 is TGTGCCAGCAGTTTAATGAGGAACACTGAAGCTTTCTTT.

The V gene is TRBV4-2, the J gene TRBJ1-2, with D uncertain. Trimming removed 1 base from V and 0 bases from J, with 12 bases in between. There are 16 residues in the CDR3. The V gene's germline CDR1 is LGHNA and CDR2 YNFKEQ. CDR3 DNA sequence: TGTGCCAGCAGCCAAGGGGAGGCCAGTTCTAACTATGGCTACACCTTC. Amino acids: CASSQGEASSNYGYTF.

The chain has TRBV28 and TRBJ2-5; D might be TRBD1 (6 bases). The CDR3 totals 13 residues. V lost 7 bases, J lost 0 bases, and 9 bases lay in between. Germline V gene sequence: CDR1 MDHEN, CDR2 SYDVKM. The CDR3 sequence is CASTDRYQETQYF. CDR3 nucleotide sequence: TGTGCCAGCACCGACAGGTACCAAGAGACCCAGTACTTC.

The chain joins TRBV6-5 to TRBJ2-5; D ambiguous. The germline CDR1 and CDR2 sequences are MNHEY and SVGAGI. The CDR3 has 15 amino acids. Trimming shortened V by 2 bases and J by 4 bases, and 14 bases separated the two germline ends. In DNA form, the CDR3 reads TGTGCCAGCAGTTACCAAAACCCAGCAGGAGAGACCCAGTACTTC. It specifies CASSYQNPAGETQYF.

Details on this clone: Other DNA sequences from this sample encode an identical CDR3 as well. The chain has TRBV4-1 and TRBJ2-7, with D tentatively TRBD2 (5 bases). CDR1 is MGHRA, CDR2 YSYEKL, per germline. V lost 1 base and J lost 4, with 11 bases in between. The CDR3 runs 14 residues. The CDR3 DNA is TGCGCCAGCAGCCAAGTCGGGGAAGTGTACGAGCAGTACTTC. Protein: CASSQVGEVYEQYF.

This rearrangement joins TRBV28 to TRBJ1-2, with TRBD1 as a possible D gene (6 bases). V was trimmed by 5 bases and J by 6 bases, leaving 13 bases between them. Germline V gene sequence: CDR1 MDHEN, CDR2 SYDVKM. The CDR3 has 13 amino acids. The CDR3 coding sequence is TGTGCCAGCAGTGGAACGGACAGTCATGGCTACACCTTC. Translation gives CASSGTDSHGYTF.

In nucleotides, the CDR3 is TGCGCCAGCAGCGTCGGGAGAGGCTCGACAGATACGCAGTATTTT. This translates into CASSVGRGSTDTQYF. J is TRBJ2-3 and V is TRBV5-1, with D maybe TRBD2 (6 bases). The CDR3 contains 15 residues. CDR1 is SGHRS and CDR2 is YFSETQ in the germline V gene. V shed 4 bases and J shed 3 bases, with 15 bases lying between them.

This chain uses TRBV2 with TRBJ2-7, with D uncertain. The V gene lost 1 base and the J gene lost 3 bases, with 19 bases spanning the gap. The CDR3 totals 17 residues. CDR1 and CDR2 (germline): SNHLY, FYNNEI. CDR3 amino acids: CASSEGPPGYSNYEQYF. CDR3 in DNA: TGTGCCAGCAGTGAAGGTCCCCCCGGCTACTCGAACTACGAGCAGTACTTC. The complete variable domain, with remaining parts taken from reference TRBV2 and TRBJ2-7, reads EPEVTQTPSHQVTQMGQEVILRCVPISNHLYFYWYRQILGQKVEFLVSFYNNEISEKSEIFDDQFSVERPDGSNFTLKIRSTKLEDSAMYFCASSEGPPGYSNYEQYFGPGTRLTVT.

This chain links TRBV25-1 with TRBJ2-1, with 12 bases that match TRBD2. The germline V gene encodes CDR1 MGHDK and CDR2 SYGVNS. V shed 2 bases and J 0 bases; nucleotides not matched to a gene: 5. The CDR3 spans 18 residues. CDR3 amino acids: CASSEGLAGITSYNEQFF. CDR3 DNA sequence: TGTGCCAGCAGTGAAGGACTAGCGGGAATTACCTCCTACAATGAGCAGTTCTTC.

The chain combines TRBV7-8 with TRBJ2-7; D gene ambiguous. The CDR3 is 12 amino acids. Germline V gene lookup returns CDR1 SGHVS and CDR2 FQNEAQ. Trimming shortened V by 0 bases and J by 6 bases, and 6 bases separated the two germline ends. The CDR3 reads CASSLADPEQYF. The CDR3, as DNA: TGTGCCAGCAGCTTAGCGGATCCCGAGCAGTACTTC.

V is TRBV4-1 and J is TRBJ2-1; 9 nucleotides line up with TRBD2. The junction had 8 bases not matched to a gene; V was cut back by 3 bases and J by 8 bases. The CDR3 length is 15 residues. CDR1 MGHRA and CDR2 YSYEKL come from the germline V gene. CDR3 in DNA: TGCGCCAGCAGCCATAGCGGGAGTGGGAGGGATGAGCAGTTCTTC. Protein sequence: CASSHSGSGRDEQFF.

The chain recombines TRBV2 with TRBJ1-1; D call uncertain. Germline assignment: CDR1 SNHLY and CDR2 FYNNEI. The CDR3 is 11 amino acids. V gave up 6 bases and J gave up 10 bases, with 12 bases separating them. CDR3 in amino acids: CASRGDLGAFF. Written as DNA, the CDR3 is TGTGCCAGCAGGGGAGATCTGGGAGCTTTCTTT.

The rearrangement links TRBV28 to TRBJ2-3; 7 positions agree with TRBD1. CDR3 size: 16 residues. Losses at the gene ends were 8 bases for V and 5 bases for J; bases not matched to a gene: 16. The V gene's germline CDR1 is MDHEN and CDR2 SYDVKM. The CDR3 nucleotides are TGTGCCAGCTCGCTTTTAGGGGGACAGACGGTAGATACGCAGTATTTT. As protein: CASSLLGGQTVDTQYF.

The gene calls are TRBV11-3 and TRBJ2-5; 9 bases align to TRBD1. This CDR3 contains 17 residues. The germline CDR1 and CDR2 sequences are SGHNT and YENEEA. The junction had 9 bases not matched to a gene; V was cut back by 1 base and J by 3 bases. Here the CDR3 reads CASSLGGVTGGEETQYF. For the CDR3, the DNA is TGTGCCAGCAGCTTAGGTGGCGTGACAGGGGGGGAAGAGACCCAGTACTTC.

The chain joins TRBV5-6 to TRBJ2-7; possibly TRBD1 or TRBD2 for D (6 bases each). Germline-derived CDR1 and CDR2 are SGHDT and YYEEEE. The V end was cut by 0 bases, the J end by 3 bases, with 19 bases between. This CDR3 has 17 amino acids. CDR3 residues: CASSLALPEGGNYEQYF. As DNA, the CDR3 is TGTGCCAGCAGCTTGGCCCTCCCCGAGGGGGGAAACTACGAGCAGTACTTC.

The rearrangement uses TRBV2 and TRBJ1-4; TRBD1 matches 7 bases. V was clipped by 6 bases and J by 6 bases; unmatched bases: 13. There are 16 residues in the CDR3. CDR1 is SNHLY, CDR2 FYNNEI, per germline. CDR3 in amino acids: CASSATRGLGDEKLFF. The CDR3 DNA reads TGTGCCAGCAGCGCGACGAGGGGGCTGGGAGATGAAAAACTGTTTTTT.

The genes are TRBV11-2 and TRBJ2-7; 8 bases fit TRBD1. The CDR3 length is 14 residues. Germline lookup yields CDR1 SGHAT and CDR2 FQNNGV. V lost 5 bases to trimming and J lost 4 bases; unmatched junction nucleotides: 7. Here the CDR3 reads CASSAGQGWYEQYF. The CDR3 DNA follows: TGTGCCAGCAGCGCCGGACAGGGCTGGTACGAGCAGTACTTC.

The V and J genes are TRBV15 and TRBJ1-5, with D maybe TRBD1 (5 bases). V shed 3 bases and J shed 0 bases, with 12 bases lying between them. Germline V gene data show CDR1 as LNHNV and CDR2 as YYDKDF (reference sequence). The CDR3 extends over 16 amino acids. The CDR3 region is CATSRGRIPSNQPQHF. Written as DNA, the CDR3 is TGTGCCACCAGCAGGGGACGGATCCCTAGCAATCAGCCCCAGCATTTT.

Turning to this clone: The sample has other DNA sequences that encode this CDR3 too. This chain's CDR3 is CASSASSYEQYF. The CDR3 DNA follows: TGTGCCAGCAGCGCGTCCTCCTACGAGCAGTACTTC. The chain has TRBV5-6 and TRBJ2-7, with unresolved D. Germline CDR1 and CDR2: SGHDT and YYEEEE. Trimming shortened V by 4 bases and J by 0 bases, and 5 bases separated the two germline ends. The CDR3 sequence is 12 residues long.

The chain recombines TRBV28 with TRBJ1-1; the D is unclear. There are 14 residues in the CDR3. CDR1 is MDHEN, CDR2 SYDVKM, per germline. Between the trimmed V and J ends, which lost 2 bases and 1 base, there was a span of 8 bases. The DNA of the CDR3 is TGTGCCAGCAGTTTAGGTCGGTCGAACACTGAAGCTTTCTTT. Translated: CASSLGRSNTEAFF.

V gene TRBV5-1 combines with J gene TRBJ2-2; D is undetermined. Germline V gene data show CDR1 as SGHRS and CDR2 as YFSETQ. This CDR3 is built from 11 residues. V was clipped by 4 bases and J by 6 bases, with 4 bases between them. The CDR3 loop is CASSGPGELFF. In DNA, the CDR3 is TGCGCCAGCAGCGGGCCCGGGGAGCTGTTTTTT.

The rearrangement uses TRBV5-5 and TRBJ2-7; 8 bases are a match to TRBD2. The CDR3 has 14 amino acids. V lost 0 bases, J lost 7 bases, and 6 bases stayed unmatched. Per germline, CDR1 SGHKS and CDR2 YYEKEE (reference sequence). Here the CDR3 reads CASSLAREAREQYF. Here the CDR3 DNA reads TGTGCCAGCAGCTTGGCGCGGGAGGCCCGGGAGCAGTACTTC.

The CDR3, as DNA: TGTGCCAGCAGCTTATCGGGGGATGGCACCGGGGAGCTGTTTTTT. Translating gives CASSLSGDGTGELFF. The chain is built from TRBV11-3 and TRBJ2-2; maybe TRBD2 (6 bases). V lost 2 bases to trimming and J lost 4 bases, with 11 bases between them. From germline, CDR1 is SGHNT and CDR2 YENEEA. This CDR3 spans 15 amino acids.

The chain has TRBV29-1 and TRBJ2-1, with 10 bases identical to TRBD2. CDR1 and CDR2 (germline): SQVTM, ANQGSEA. The CDR3 covers 17 residues. Trimming cost V 4 bases and J 0 bases; bases outside gene matches: 9. The DNA for the CDR3 is TGCAGCGTTGCTTACTGGACTAGCGGAAGCTCCTACAATGAGCAGTTCTTC. Translated: CSVAYWTSGSSYNEQFF.

This chain links TRBV4-1 with TRBJ2-7; D unclear. The V gene lost 0 bases and the J gene lost 0 bases, with 12 bases spanning the gap. Germline V CDR1 and CDR2: MGHRA, YSYEKL. The CDR3 runs to 16 residues. The DNA of the CDR3 is TGCGCCAGCAGCCAAGAAGGGATAGCTTTCTCCTACGAGCAGTACTTC. Translation gives CASSQEGIAFSYEQYF.